These 8 T cell receptor beta chains share one sample of origin, sequenced in a study of T cells in Graves' hyperthyroidism and ophthalmopathy. TCR beta CDR3 region amplification was performed from RNA transcripts. Initially, a first-round RT-PCR of the TCR CDR3 employed the HTBI primer set. A single record per CDR3 protein comes from TCRdb applying MiXCR to the multiplex PCR reads. Among roughly 300,000 distinct CDR3 sequences listed, 20% to 25% were seen once. The sequencing input was blood. These TCRs come from a woman aged 50 to 60 with Graves' hyperthyroidism.

The chain joins TRBV6-2 or TRBV6-3 to TRBJ2-1, with 7 nucleotides matching TRBD1. V was clipped by 5 bases and J by 0 bases; unmatched bases: 4. The CDR3 extends over 15 amino acids. Germline values: CDR1 MNHEY, CDR2 SVGEGT. The CDR3 region is CASSNRGSSYNEQFF. DNA of the CDR3: TGTGCCAGCAGTAACAGGGGTAGCTCCTACAATGAGCAGTTCTTC.

The chain carries TRBV19 and TRBJ1-2; no definite D call. The CDR3 has 13 amino acids. V dropped 6 bases and J dropped 4 bases, with 12 bases sitting between them. The germline CDR1 and CDR2 sequences are LNHDA and SQIVND (reference sequence). This CDR3 is CASRRVIGYGYTF. The CDR3 DNA reads as TGTGCCAGTAGGAGAGTTATTGGCTATGGCTACACCTTC. The full variable domain, completed using reference TRBV19 and TRBJ1-2, is DGGITQSPKYLFRKEGQNVTLSCEQNLNHDAMYWYRQDPGQGLRLIYYSQIVNDFQKGDIAEGYSVSREKKESFPLTVTSAQKNPTAFYLCASRRVIGYGYTFGSGTRLTVV.

This clonotype was counted many times. This rearrangement joins TRBV27 to TRBJ2-7; D is undetermined. CDR1 and CDR2 (germline): MNHEY, SMNVEV (reference sequence). V lost 2 bases and J lost 1, with 6 bases in between. The CDR3 loop spans 13 amino acids. In DNA form, the CDR3 reads TGTGCCAGCAGTTTAACAGCATCCTACGAGCAGTACTTC. The encoded protein is CASSLTASYEQYF.

V and J are TRBV7-3 and TRBJ2-3; D is possibly TRBD2 (5 bases). Between the trimmed V and J ends, which lost 1 base and 2 bases, there was a span of 10 bases. Germline lookup yields CDR1 SGHTA and CDR2 FQGTGA. CDR3 length: 15 amino acids. The CDR3 nucleotides read TGTGCCAGCAGCTTAATCGGGGATCCCACAGATACGCAGTATTTT. This encodes CASSLIGDPTDTQYF.

The V and J genes are TRBV18 and TRBJ2-7, with D possibly matching TRBD1 (6 bases). The CDR3 runs to 14 residues. CDR1 is KGHSH, CDR2 LQKENI, per germline. Trimming pared 3 bases from V and 2 bases from J, leaving 11 bases between. DNA for the CDR3: TGTGCCAGCTCACCCACTGGACAGCCCTACGAGCAGTACTTC. As protein: CASSPTGQPYEQYF.

This clonotype came up a few times. The rearrangement joins TRBV7-6 to TRBJ2-2; D is undetermined. This CDR3 has 14 residues. Germline loops: CDR1 SGHVS, CDR2 FNYEAQ. V lost 5 bases, J lost 5 bases, and 12 bases lay in between. The CDR3 loop reads CASSKAQVTGELFF. The CDR3 DNA follows: TGTGCCAGCAGCAAAGCCCAGGTTACCGGGGAGCTGTTTTTT.

The chain is built from TRBV15 and TRBJ2-7; 8 positions match TRBD2. The length of the CDR3 is 14 residues. The trim removed 5 bases at V and 4 bases at J, leaving 7 bases unmatched. Germline loops: CDR1 LNHNV, CDR2 YYDKDF (reference sequence). Here the CDR3 DNA reads TGTGCCACCAGCCCGGGGGGGGGGCGGTACGAGCAGTACTTC. Its protein is CATSPGGGRYEQYF.

On this clonotype itself: Possible read error: a much larger clone is one base away. The V call is TRBV29-1, the J call TRBJ2-7; a weak D match, TRBD1 (7 bases). The CDR3 has 12 amino acids. Germline CDR1 is SQVTM and CDR2 is ANQGSEA. This CDR3 reads CSVGRDSYEQCF. The CDR3 nucleotides read TGCAGCGTTGGGAGGGACAGCTACGAGCAGTGCTTC.